The sequence of this T cell receptor (beta chain) was determined in a study of T cell responses to AZD1222 COVID-19 vaccine. Sequenced by immunoSEQ multiplex PCR; TCRdb stores in-frame clones only, minus some. Seen here are 250,000 to 300,000 clones, 85% to 95% observed once, and the top ten hold around 0.57%. General study points: The donor cohort was predominantly white British with a female majority, and clonal diversity may have been underestimated. The breadth and depth of Spike-specific TCRs increased once two AZD1222 doses had been given. Baseline antibody screening turned up just six seropositive AZD1222 recipients.

Comment on this clone: No antigen is known for it.

Germline assignment: CDR1 SGDLS and CDR2 YYNGEE. Trimming removed 2 bases from V and 2 bases from J; junction bases left unmatched: 2. There are 15 residues in the CDR3. The chain joins TRBV9 to TRBJ2-5, with TRBD2 identical over 11 bases. This specimen consisted of peripheral blood, obtained 28 days after the second AZD1222 dose. The receptor was derived from an adult who received the AZD1222 COVID-19 vaccine. CDR3: CASSVTSGVQETQYF. CDR3 bases: TGTGCCAGCAGCGTGACTAGCGGGGTTCAAGAGACCCAGTACTTC.